The 24 T cell receptor beta chains listed next were all sequenced from one sample in a study of blood T cell repertoires in COVID-19. Clones were read by immunoSEQ multiplex PCR, and TCRdb kept only the in-frame ones, dropping some. The table lists around 260,000 clones, about nine tenths of them singletons. Source material: peripheral blood. These receptors were taken from a woman in her 40s who had recovered from COVID-19.

There are many counts of this clone. The rearrangement links TRBV5-1 to TRBJ1-2; 10 nucleotides align to TRBD1. The CDR3 runs to 16 residues. Losses at the gene ends were 0 bases for V and 7 bases for J; bases not matched to a gene: 9. Germline V gene data show CDR1 as SGHRS and CDR2 as YFSETQ. As DNA, the CDR3 is TGCGCCAGCAGCTTGGGATTTACCGACAGGGGGCTTGGCTACACCTTC. Protein sequence: CASSLGFTDRGLGYTF.

This chain joins TRBV28 and TRBJ2-7, with D maybe TRBD1 (6 bases). The germline gives CDR1 MDHEN, CDR2 SYDVKM. The CDR3 loop spans 13 amino acids. V was cut by 5 bases and J by 2 bases, with 10 bases left in between. The CDR3 is CASSLGQPYEQYF. DNA for the CDR3: TGTGCCAGCAGTCTAGGACAGCCCTACGAGCAGTACTTC. The variable domain in full, with the rest retrieved from reference TRBV28 and TRBJ2-7, is DVKVTQSSRYLVKRTGEKVFLECVQDMDHENMFWYRQDPGLGLRLIYFSYDVKMKEKGDIPEGYSVSREKKERFSLILESASTNQTSMYLCASSLGQPYEQYFGPGTRLTVT.

CDR3 protein: CASSLRGDGELFF. DNA of the CDR3: TGTGCCAGCAGCTTACGGGGAGACGGGGAGCTGTTTTTT. V usage is TRBV11-2 and J usage is TRBJ2-2; D is perhaps TRBD2 (5 bases). The germline V and J ends were trimmed by 2 bases and 7 bases, with 8 bases remaining between them. CDR1 is SGHAT, CDR2 FQNNGV, per germline. The length of the CDR3 is 13 residues. The whole variable domain, remainder taken from reference TRBV11-2 and TRBJ2-2, is EAGVAQSPRYKIIEKRQSVAFWCNPISGHATLYWYQQILGQGPKLLIQFQNNGVVDDSQLPKDRFSAERLKGVDSTLKIQPAKLEDSAVYLCASSLRGDGELFFGEGSRLTVL.

This sequence joins TRBV6-5 and TRBJ2-5, with 10 bases matching TRBD2. V shed 6 bases, J shed 3 bases, and the junction held 4 bases outside the gene matches. This CDR3 is built from 14 residues. Germline V CDR1 and CDR2: MNHEY, SVGAGI. CDR3 sequence: CASRGTSVKETQYF. Written as DNA, the CDR3 is TGTGCCAGCAGGGGGACTAGCGTTAAAGAGACCCAGTACTTC.

The chain combines TRBV14 with TRBJ2-6; tentatively, D is TRBD2 (6 bases). This CDR3 is built from 16 residues. Trimming removed 4 bases at V and 0 bases at J, with 10 bases between. Germline CDR1 reads SGHDN; CDR2 reads FVKESK. CDR3 sequence (DNA): TGTGCCAGCAGCCGAGCGGGCCTCTCTGGGGCCAACGTCCTGACTTTC. Translation: CASSRAGLSGANVLTF.

V and J are TRBV30 and TRBJ2-5, with 9 positions matching TRBD2. Germline V gene sequence: CDR1 GTSNPN, CDR2 SVGIG (reference sequence). This CDR3 is 15 amino acids long. The ends lost 0 bases at V and 5 bases at J; junction bases unmatched: 7. CDR3 in amino acids: CAWSVASGRRETQYF. CDR3 bases: TGTGCCTGGAGTGTAGCCAGCGGGAGGAGGGAGACCCAGTACTTC.

In this sample, this clone turned up a few times. V gene TRBV28 combines with J gene TRBJ2-5; maybe TRBD2 (6 bases). This CDR3 has 14 residues. CDR1 is MDHEN and CDR2 is SYDVKM in the germline V gene. V dropped 5 bases and J dropped 2 bases, with 12 bases sitting between them. Here the CDR3 reads CASSLLAQQETQYF. The CDR3 DNA reads TGTGCCAGCAGTCTGCTAGCGCAACAAGAGACCCAGTACTTC.

This sequence joins TRBV10-2 and TRBJ2-1; TRBD1 is a possible D gene (6 bases). The CDR3 has 15 amino acids. Between the trimmed V and J ends, which lost 6 bases and 3 bases, there was a span of 15 bases. Germline assignment: CDR1 WSHSY and CDR2 SAAADI. CDR3 residues: CASRLGGDIYNEQFF. The DNA for the CDR3 is TGCGCCAGCAGATTAGGGGGAGACATCTACAATGAGCAGTTCTTC.

This clone was detected only once. This sequence joins TRBV19 and TRBJ1-1; TRBD1 matches at 9 bases. The CDR3 has 14 residues. After removal of 4 bases from V and 4 bases from J, the junction contained 4 bases not matched to a gene. Germline loops: CDR1 LNHDA, CDR2 SQIVND (reference sequence). For the CDR3, the DNA is TGTGCCAGTAGTACTACAGGGGGCGGCACTGAAGCTTTCTTT. This codes for CASSTTGGGTEAFF. Looking up the rest from reference TRBV19 and TRBJ1-1 gives the full variable domain: DGGITQSPKYLFRKEGQNVTLSCEQNLNHDAMYWYRQDPGQGLRLIYYSQIVNDFQKGDIAEGYSVSREKKESFPLTVTSAQKNPTAFYLCASSTTGGGTEAFFGQGTRLTVV.

The chain uses TRBV28 and TRBJ2-5, with 10 bases fitting TRBD2. The V segment lost 1 base and the J segment 4 bases; nucleotides outside the gene matches: 6. CDR3 length: 16 residues. The germline CDR1 and CDR2 sequences are MDHEN and SYDVKM. CDR3 nucleotide sequence: TGTGCCAGCAGTTTATCCCTAGCGGGAGTTGGAGAGACCCAGTACTTC. Translation gives CASSLSLAGVGETQYF.

This clone has a single count. The rearrangement joins TRBV6-6 to TRBJ2-3; D perhaps matches TRBD2 (5 bases). This CDR3 contains 14 residues. Deletions cut 6 bases from V and 2 bases from J, with 12 bases between. The germline gives CDR1 MNHNY, CDR2 SVGAGI (reference sequence). In DNA, the CDR3 is TGTGCCAGCAGAATAGGGCGGGCCACAGATACGCAGTATTTT. Translating it yields CASRIGRATDTQYF.

The rearrangement joins TRBV24-1 to TRBJ2-3, with D possibly being TRBD1 (6 bases). CDR1 KGHDR and CDR2 SFDVKD come from the germline V gene. V was trimmed by 5 bases and J by 6 bases, leaving 17 bases between them. There are 15 residues in the CDR3. CDR3 nucleotides: TGTGCCACCAGTGCCCCCAGGGGTGGATGGGATACGCAGTATTTT. Translated, it gives CATSAPRGGWDTQYF.

This chain links TRBV11-2 with TRBJ2-3, with 9 positions matching TRBD2. This CDR3 has 13 amino acids. V lost 4 bases to trimming and J lost 4 bases; unmatched junction nucleotides: 0. Germline V CDR1 and CDR2: SGHAT, FQNNGV. CDR3 region: CASSWTSADTQYF. CDR3 sequence (DNA): TGTGCCAGCAGCTGGACTAGCGCAGATACGCAGTATTTT.

The chain uses TRBV24-1 and TRBJ2-1; D uncertain. The CDR3 length is 13 residues. In germline, CDR1 is KGHDR, CDR2 SFDVKD. With 7 bases removed from V and 5 bases from J, the gap between germline ends came to 11 bases. The CDR3 loop is CATSPDWNNEQFF. Here the CDR3 DNA reads TGTGCCACCAGCCCCGACTGGAACAATGAGCAGTTCTTC.

The chain is built from TRBV7-9 and TRBJ2-7; 8 bases fit TRBD2. Germline V gene lookup returns CDR1 SEHNR and CDR2 FQNEAQ (reference sequence). This CDR3 comprises 12 residues. V lost 11 bases to trimming and J lost 8 bases; unmatched junction nucleotides: 11. The CDR3 here is CAGQRERNKQYF. CDR3 nucleotide sequence: TGTGCCGGACAGCGGGAGAGGAATAAGCAGTACTTC. The variable domain in full, completed from reference TRBV7-9 and TRBJ2-7, reads DTGVSQNPRHKITKRGQNVTFRCDPISEHNRLYWYRQTLGQGPEFLTYFQNEAQLEKSRLLSDRFSAERPKGSFSTLEIQRTEQGDSAMYLCAGQRERNKQYFGPGTRLTVT.

The chain uses TRBV27 and TRBJ2-7, with TRBD1 identical over 10 bases. V shed 6 bases, J shed 4 bases, and the junction held 0 bases outside the gene matches. The CDR3 spans 12 residues. Germline V lookup: CDR1 MNHEY, CDR2 SMNVEV (reference sequence). CDR3 loop: CASRGQGYEQYF. Written as DNA, the CDR3 is TGTGCCAGCAGGGGACAGGGGTACGAGCAGTACTTC.

This rearrangement joins TRBV3-1 (or the pseudogene TRBV3-2) to TRBJ2-7, with TRBD2 identical over 10 bases. J lost 2 bases, V lost 5 bases, and 6 bases had no gene match. This CDR3 is built from 15 residues. CDR1 is LGHDT and CDR2 is YNNKEL in the germline V gene (reference sequence). CDR3 bases: TGTGCCAGCAGCACTACTAGCGGGGTACCCTACGAGCAGTACTTC. Translated: CASSTTSGVPYEQYF.

V gene TRBV13 combines with J gene TRBJ2-3; TRBD1 is a possible D gene (7 bases). The CDR3 is 16 amino acids. CDR1 is PRHDT, CDR2 FYEKMQ, per germline (reference sequence). The V end lost 4 bases, the J end lost 2 bases, and 16 bases lay between the germline ends. For the CDR3, the DNA is TGTGCCAGCAGCTCTAGGGGGCGGGACACCACAGATACGCAGTATTTT. Translated: CASSSRGRDTTDTQYF.

This sequence joins TRBV11-1 and TRBJ2-2, with TRBD2 identical over 9 bases. With 0 bases clipped from V and 4 bases from J, the junction kept 9 bases outside the gene matches. The germline CDR1 and CDR2 sequences are SGHAT and FQDESV (reference sequence). This CDR3 comprises 18 residues. The CDR3 spells CASSLAGSGRGGTGELFF. Here the CDR3 DNA reads TGTGCCAGCAGCTTAGCGGGTAGCGGGAGAGGCGGCACCGGGGAGCTGTTTTTT.

The V call is TRBV5-1, the J call TRBJ2-5, with 7 bases fitting TRBD2. Germline loops: CDR1 SGHRS, CDR2 YFSETQ. J was trimmed by 5 bases and V by 4 bases; bases with no gene match: 14. The CDR3 loop spans 16 amino acids. Written as DNA, the CDR3 is TGCGCCAGCAGCGTGTACCCGGGCCCAGCGGGGGAGACCCAGTACTTC. This gives the protein CASSVYPGPAGETQYF. Full variable domain (remainder filled in from reference TRBV5-1 and TRBJ2-5): KAGVTQTPRYLIKTRGQQVTLSCSPISGHRSVSWYQQTPGQGLQFLFEYFSETQRNKGNFPGRFSGRQFSNSRSEMNVSTLELGDSALYLCASSVYPGPAGETQYFGPGTRLLVL.

This clone has only a few counts. V and J are TRBV5-5 and TRBJ1-3; 8 bases line up with TRBD1. Germline CDR1 reads SGHKS; CDR2 reads YYEKEE (reference sequence). Trimming at V came to 0 bases and at J to 4 bases, leaving 6 bases not matched to a gene. The CDR3 is made up of 16 amino acids. The CDR3 spells CASSLAVTGDGNTIYF. The CDR3 DNA is TGTGCCAGCAGCTTGGCGGTGACAGGGGACGGAAACACCATATATTTT.

V usage is TRBV28 and J usage is TRBJ2-5, with a tentative D call TRBD2 (5 bases). Germline CDR1 reads MDHEN; CDR2 reads SYDVKM. V was pared by 5 bases and J by 5 bases, with 15 bases between. The CDR3 is made up of 14 amino acids. CDR3 DNA sequence: TGTGCCAGCAGTCCCGAACCTAGCTTGGAGACCCAGTACTTC. The encoded protein is CASSPEPSLETQYF.

The chain joins TRBV13 to TRBJ2-1, with TRBD2 matching 14 bases. V dropped 7 bases and J dropped 10; count of bases not matched to a gene: 6. CDR1 and CDR2 from the germline V gene are PRHDT and FYEKMQ (reference sequence). The CDR3 contains 14 residues. The CDR3 DNA reads as TGTGCCAGCATCCCCGGGACTAGCGGGGGAGAGCAGTTCTTC. Its protein product is CASIPGTSGGEQFF.

The V and J genes are TRBV5-4 and TRBJ2-1; TRBD2 agrees at 11 bases. CDR1 SGHNT and CDR2 YYREEE come from the germline V gene (reference sequence). The length of the CDR3 is 15 residues. The V and J ends lost 4 bases and 8 bases, in that order; junction bases with no gene match: 8. CDR3 in amino acids: CASSATSGSGYEQFF. CDR3 nucleotides: TGTGCCAGCAGCGCTACTAGCGGGAGCGGTTATGAGCAGTTCTTC.